The clone carrying this TCR beta chain has only a few counts. The antigen remains unidentified. The sample is drawn from a study of response to subunit inactivated influenza vaccine. TCRdb re-called the RT-PCR reads with MiXCR, one entry per CDR3 protein. The sample records a few hundred thousand distinct CDR3 sequences, more than 9% being singletons. Study findings and constraints: Authors proposed each seasonal influenza vaccination draws in few new T cells.

The TCR was taken from a man aged 50 to 59 who received an inactivated influenza vaccine. Sequenced here: non-naive T cells sorted from PBMCs, sampled about 14 days before vaccination.

This CDR3 is CASSLGTSGRWSYNEQFF. DNA of the CDR3: TGTGCCAGCAGTTTAGGGACTAGCGGGAGATGGTCCTACAATGAGCAGTTCTTC. The rearrangement uses TRBV6-2 or TRBV6-3 and TRBJ2-1; 14 positions match TRBD2. CDR1 and CDR2 (germline): MNHEY, SVGEGT. This CDR3 spans 18 amino acids. V shed 4 bases, J shed 1 base, and the junction held 6 bases outside the gene matches.